This T cell receptor (beta chain) was identified during a study of PD-1 blockade in classical Hodgkin lymphoma. Study details: Patients got intravenous nivolumab 3 mg/kg every 2 weeks. Findings of the study overall: A significant rise in TCR diversity by C4D1 was seen for CD4+ but not CD8+ cells. Newly diagnosed patients were reported to start with lower TCR diversity than healthy donors. Prior to therapy, complete responders displayed diversity much like that of newly diagnosed patients.

The time point was: cycle 4 day 1 (C4D1), after about 6 weeks of nivolumab. All trial patients relapsed after autologous stem cell transplantation. Assay used: immunoSEQ multiplex PCR; TCRdb lists only in-frame clones, some missing. The sample includes about 21,000 clones, more than 80% seen only once; the top ten take about an eighth. This CDR3 region has 14 residues. A note on this clone: Its antigen remains unknown.

The V gene is TRBV21-1, the J gene TRBJ1-2; the D call in the table, TRBD1, was not verified against the DNA. TRBV21-1 is designated a pseudogene. The clonotype originates from a human donor with classical Hodgkin lymphoma. The sequenced sample was peripheral blood mononuclear cells (PBMCs), obtained before the fourth cycle of nivolumab. In DNA form, the CDR3 reads TGTGCCAGCAGCAAAGGGGCAGGGCCCTATGGCTACACCTTC. Translating gives CASSKGAGPYGYTF.